The next 26 T cell receptor beta chains were all read from a single sample in a study of blood T cell repertoires in COVID-19. Repertoires were generated with immunoSEQ multiplex PCR, while TCRdb's copy carries only in-frame clones and drops some. The sample shows around 110,000 clones, 90% of them seen only once. Sequencing input: peripheral blood. Receptors originate from a human donor with active COVID-19. The donor label of this sample is uncertain.

This rearrangement joins TRBV5-5 to TRBJ2-1; possible D gene TRBD1, 6 bases. Between the trimmed V and J ends, which lost 0 bases and 4 bases, there was a span of 8 bases. Germline-derived CDR1 and CDR2 are SGHKS and YYEKEE (reference sequence). The length of the CDR3 is 14 residues. CDR3 nucleotides: TGTGCCAGCAGCTTGGGACAGGAGTACAATGAGCAGTTCTTC. Encoded protein: CASSLGQEYNEQFF.

The chain recombines TRBV7-7 with TRBJ1-4; 9 bases are shared with TRBD1. Germline V lookup: CDR1 SSHAT, CDR2 FNYEAQ (reference sequence). The CDR3 is 13 amino acids. J was trimmed by 7 bases and V by 6 bases; bases with no gene match: 3. CDR3 amino acids: CASSVTGGEKLFF. As DNA, the CDR3 is TGTGCCAGCAGTGTGACAGGGGGTGAAAAACTGTTTTTT.

J is TRBJ1-2 and V is TRBV11-2; 9 bases map to TRBD1. Germline CDR1 SGHAT, CDR2 FQNNGV. Trimming at V came to 3 bases and at J to 4 bases, leaving 0 bases not matched to a gene. This CDR3 is 13 amino acids long. The CDR3 sequence is CASSLTGGYGYTF. CDR3 sequence (DNA): TGTGCCAGCAGCTTGACAGGGGGCTATGGCTACACCTTC.

The chain recombines TRBV18 with TRBJ2-3, with D maybe TRBD2 (7 bases). This CDR3 has 15 amino acids. Looked up from germline, CDR1 is KGHSH and CDR2 is LQKENI. V lost 0 bases and J lost 5, with 12 bases in between. The CDR3, as DNA: TGTGCCAGCTCACCACCACGCGGGGGCGTAGATACGCAGTATTTT. Translating it yields CASSPPRGGVDTQYF.

This clone was recorded only once. The chain recombines TRBV5-1 with TRBJ1-5, with a possible D match to TRBD1 (5 bases). The CDR3 is 14 residues long. Looked up from germline, CDR1 is SGHRS and CDR2 is YFSETQ. Trimming stripped 3 bases from V and 2 bases from J, with 9 bases between. The CDR3 DNA reads as TGCGCCAGCAGCTGGGCGGGGGGCAATCAGCCCCAGCATTTT. Its translation is CASSWAGGNQPQHF.

The rearrangement links TRBV13 to TRBJ1-1; 8 bases match TRBD1. The CDR3 has 14 amino acids. The germline V gene encodes CDR1 PRHDT and CDR2 FYEKMQ (reference sequence). With V trimmed by 4 bases and J by 5 bases, 6 bases remained unmatched. The CDR3 coding sequence is TGTGCCAGCAGCTCCGTGGACAGGGAAACTGAAGCTTTCTTT. Encoded protein: CASSSVDRETEAFF.

The chain uses TRBV19 and TRBJ1-2; D ambiguous. With 3 bases removed from V and 4 bases from J, the gap between germline ends came to 15 bases. CDR1 and CDR2 (germline): LNHDA, SQIVND (reference sequence). The CDR3 contains 15 residues. The CDR3, as DNA: TGTGCCAGTAGTATCGGAAACGGGGTTGCCTATGGCTACACCTTC. Its translation is CASSIGNGVAYGYTF.

The V call is TRBV19, the J call TRBJ1-6; 7 bases line up with TRBD1. This CDR3 has 15 amino acids. The junction had 7 bases not matched to a gene; V was cut back by 5 bases and J by 6 bases. Germline CDR1 LNHDA, CDR2 SQIVND (reference sequence). The CDR3 spells CASSVRDSPNSPLHF. CDR3 sequence (DNA): TGTGCCAGTAGTGTCCGGGACAGTCCTAATTCACCCCTCCACTTT.

This clone was counted ten times or more. The chain uses TRBV10-1 and TRBJ1-4; TRBD1 might be the D (5 bases). V lost 2 bases, J lost 7 bases, and 14 bases lay in between. The CDR3 spans 15 residues. Germline V gene data show CDR1 as WNHNN and CDR2 as SYGVQD (reference sequence). CDR3 sequence: CASSETQGDLEKLFF. The CDR3 nucleotides read TGCGCCAGCAGTGAGACGCAGGGCGACCTTGAAAAACTGTTTTTT.

The chain links TRBV7-8 to TRBJ2-1; 8 bases fit TRBD1. This CDR3 is 13 amino acids long. J gave up 7 bases and V 5 bases, and 4 bases lay outside the gene matches. CDR1 and CDR2 (germline): SGHVS, FQNEAQ. The CDR3 nucleotides are TGTGCCAGCAGCATAAACAGGGGGAATGAGCAGTTCTTC. Translation: CASSINRGNEQFF.

This chain connects TRBV28 to TRBJ1-1, with D possibly TRBD1 on 5 matching bases. Per the germline V gene, CDR1 is MDHEN and CDR2 is SYDVKM. V lost 3 bases, J lost 4 bases, and 12 bases lay in between. The CDR3 extends over 14 amino acids. The CDR3: CASSFGGTGTEAFF. In nucleotides, the CDR3 is TGTGCCAGCAGTTTCGGGGGTACGGGCACTGAAGCTTTCTTT.

The V gene is TRBV3-1 (or the pseudogene TRBV3-2), the J gene TRBJ2-5, with 9 bases aligning to TRBD2. Looked up from germline, CDR1 is LGHDT and CDR2 is YNNKEL (reference sequence). The CDR3 spans 18 residues. Trimming cost V 5 bases and J 6 bases; bases outside gene matches: 19. CDR3 DNA: TGTGCCAGCAGCTCCCAGGGACTAGCAGAAGGGAAGCCAAAGACCCAGTACTTC. Translating gives CASSSQGLAEGKPKTQYF.

The V and J genes are TRBV18 and TRBJ2-7; 7 bases match TRBD1. Germline V gene data show CDR1 as KGHSH and CDR2 as LQKENI. V shed 3 bases, J shed 3 bases, and the junction held 5 bases outside the gene matches. The CDR3 length is 14 residues. CDR3 sequence reads: CASSPGTVFYEQYF. CDR3 nucleotide sequence: TGTGCCAGCTCACCCGGGACAGTTTTCTACGAGCAGTACTTC.

A single count supports this clone. J is TRBJ1-1 and V is TRBV19, with 11 nucleotides matching TRBD1. The CDR3 spans 16 residues. Germline V gives CDR1 LNHDA, CDR2 SQIVND (reference sequence). The V gene end was trimmed by 7 bases and the J gene end by 8 bases; junction bases not matched to a gene: 15. The CDR3 sequence: CASIPAPGQGAAEAFF. As DNA, the CDR3 is TGTGCCAGTATCCCCGCCCCCGGACAGGGGGCTGCGGAAGCTTTCTTT.

J is TRBJ2-3 and V is TRBV4-2; 7 bases align to TRBD2. Germline assignment: CDR1 LGHNA and CDR2 YNFKEQ. The CDR3 runs to 17 residues. V lost 0 bases and J lost 8; bases outside the gene matches: 14. This CDR3 is CASSQEAGDPSMGTQYF. The CDR3 coding sequence is TGTGCCAGCAGCCAAGAGGCGGGGGATCCGTCAATGGGTACGCAGTATTTT.

The chain couples TRBV12-3 or TRBV12-4 to TRBJ1-2; D gene ambiguous. CDR3 length: 13 residues. Between the trimmed V and J ends, which lost 5 bases and 7 bases, there was a span of 14 bases. As DNA, the CDR3 is TGTGCCAGCAGTGTGACGGATCCGGGTGGCTACACCTTC. Protein product: CASSVTDPGGYTF.

The chain carries TRBV15 and TRBJ2-3; D unclear. The CDR3 length is 15 residues. Germline V gene sequence: CDR1 LNHNV, CDR2 YYDKDF (reference sequence). The V and J ends lost 7 bases and 4 bases respectively, with 18 bases between them. CDR3 coding DNA: TGTGCCACCACCTCTTTTGGCCCCTCTCCAGATACGCAGTATTTT. Its protein is CATTSFGPSPDTQYF.

The genes are TRBV28 and TRBJ2-1; 10 bases are shared with TRBD1. Germline V gene lookup returns CDR1 MDHEN and CDR2 SYDVKM. The CDR3 extends over 16 amino acids. V was clipped by 5 bases and J by 4 bases; unmatched bases: 8. The CDR3 nucleotides read TGTGCCAGCAGTCGATCCGGGGGACAGGGGTACAATGAGCAGTTCTTC. Protein product: CASSRSGGQGYNEQFF.

This chain links TRBV11-2 with TRBJ2-3; maybe TRBD2 (7 bases). This CDR3 is 15 amino acids long. Germline-derived CDR1 and CDR2 are SGHAT and FQNNGV. V lost 1 base and J 3 bases, leaving 11 bases between the germline ends. CDR3 sequence: CASSLAGGRTDTQYF. The CDR3 DNA is TGTGCCAGCAGCTTAGCCGGGGGGCGTACAGATACGCAGTATTTT.

In this sample, this clone turned up a few times. The CDR3 bases are TGTGCCAGCAGTTACCCGTTGTCTCTTGCAGATACGCAGTATTTT. Its translation is CASSYPLSLADTQYF. The chain is built from TRBV6-2 or TRBV6-3 and TRBJ2-3; D uncertain. Germline V gives CDR1 MNHEY, CDR2 SVGEGT. The V and J ends lost 2 bases and 4 bases respectively, with 13 bases between them. The CDR3 runs 15 residues.

This chain joins TRBV7-6 and TRBJ2-3, with 11 bases matching TRBD2. V was pared by 0 bases and J by 0 bases, with 5 bases of the junction left unmatched. Germline values: CDR1 SGHVS, CDR2 FNYEAQ. This CDR3 comprises 18 residues. CDR3 sequence (DNA): TGTGCCAGCAGCTTAGCGTCGGGACTAGCGGCAAGCACAGATACGCAGTATTTT. Translated, it gives CASSLASGLAASTDTQYF.

This rearrangement joins TRBV5-4 to TRBJ1-1; 7 bases align to TRBD1. The CDR3 consists of 13 residues. V was clipped by 5 bases and J by 8 bases; unmatched bases: 9. The germline V gene encodes CDR1 SGHNT and CDR2 YYREEE (reference sequence). For the CDR3, the DNA is TGTGCCAGCAGTTGGGCAGGGGGAGGAGAAGCTTTCTTT. This sequence encodes CASSWAGGGEAFF. The whole variable domain, remainder taken from reference TRBV5-4 and TRBJ1-1, is ETGVTQSPTHLIKTRGQQVTLRCSSQSGHNTVSWYQQALGQGPQFIFQYYREEENGRGNFPPRFSGLQFPNYSSELNVNALELDDSALYLCASSWAGGGEAFFGQGTRLTVV.

The chain uses TRBV11-2 and TRBJ2-7; unclear D gene. Between the trimmed V and J ends, which lost 2 bases and 6 bases, there was a span of 5 bases. Germline lookup yields CDR1 SGHAT and CDR2 FQNNGV. The CDR3 is 11 residues long. This chain's CDR3 is CASSLSSEQYF. CDR3 nucleotide sequence: TGTGCCAGCAGCTTATCATCCGAGCAGTACTTC.

The chain employs TRBV27 and TRBJ2-3, with 12 bases fitting TRBD2. With 5 bases clipped from V and 1 base from J, the junction kept 1 base outside the gene matches. This CDR3 spans 15 amino acids. Germline loops: CDR1 MNHEY, CDR2 SMNVEV (reference sequence). For the CDR3, the DNA is TGTGCCAGCAGTCGACTAGCGGGGGGCACAGATACGCAGTATTTT. Its translation is CASSRLAGGTDTQYF.

This chain links TRBV15 with TRBJ1-1; unclear D gene. Between the trimmed V and J ends, which lost 3 bases and 8 bases, there was a span of 10 bases. In germline, CDR1 is LNHNV, CDR2 YYDKDF (reference sequence). This CDR3 has 12 amino acids. CDR3 amino acids: CATSSDYGEAFF. In nucleotides, the CDR3 is TGTGCCACCAGCAGCGACTACGGGGAAGCTTTCTTT.

This chain joins TRBV7-2 and TRBJ1-1; 10 bases match TRBD1. This CDR3 has 16 amino acids. J was trimmed by 3 bases and V by 3 bases; bases with no gene match: 7. Germline values: CDR1 SGHTA, CDR2 FQGNSA. The CDR3 sequence is CASSFDRGLLYTEAFF. The CDR3 nucleotides read TGTGCCAGCAGCTTCGACAGGGGGCTATTATACACTGAAGCTTTCTTT.